A selection of T cell receptor beta chains follows, all from one sample in a study of CD8 T cells in ankylosing spondylitis. MiXCR, run by TCRdb on the 5' RACE reads, gives a single entry per CDR3 protein. The sample carries 750,000 to 850,000 distinct CDR3 sequences, over 9.5% recorded once. The sequenced material came from blood, either unsorted or a sorted T cell fraction (not recorded which). These receptors originate from a male donor with ankylosing spondylitis. The CDR3 runs from the conserved cysteine through the conserved F or W. D genes are given only for firm matches. Clone size is shown for a subset of rows, as once, few, many or a class of expanded clone.

V	size	J	D	DNA	CDR3
TRBV5-5	many	TRBJ2-3	-	TGTGCCAGCAGCCCACGCAGGGACGGCACAGATACGCAGTATTTT	CASSPRRDGTDTQYF
TRBV21-1	many	TRBJ1-2	-	TGTGCCAGCAGCAAAGTGTACGCCTACTATGGCTACACCTTC	CASSKVYAYYGYTF
TRBV20-1	-	TRBJ1-1	TRBD1	TGCAGTGCTCGGATAGCCGGGACAGTGGACACTGAAGCTTTCTTT	CSARIAGTVDTEAFF
TRBV6-1	few	TRBJ1-2	-	TGTGCCAGCAGTCGGGAGATGAGCGTCGATGGCTACACCTTC	CASSREMSVDGYTF
TRBV29-1	many	TRBJ1-5	-	TGCAGCGTTGAATGGGGGCGCGATCAGCCCCAGCATTTT	CSVEWGRDQPQHF
TRBV20-1	once	TRBJ2-1	-	TGCAGTGCTAGACCTGACACAGGGAGAGCCTACAATGAGCAGTTCTTC	CSARPDTGRAYNEQFF
TRBV20-1	-	TRBJ2-7	-	TGCAGTGCTCCCAGCGGAGCCTCCTACGAGCAGTACTTC	CSAPSGASYEQYF
TRBV5-1	few	TRBJ2-1	TRBD2	TGCGCCAGCAGGTATCTAGCGGGGACGGTAAATGAGCAGTTCTTC	CASRYLAGTVNEQFF
TRBV20-1	-	TRBJ2-7	TRBD1	TGCAGCACATCCGGGACAGAGATCCACGAGCAGTACTTC	CSTSGTEIHEQYF
TRBV20-1	many	TRBJ2-5	TRBD2	TGCAGTGCTAGAGATATAGCGGGAGTGGAGACCCAGTACTTC	CSARDIAGVETQYF
TRBV4-2	-	TRBJ2-1	TRBD2	TGTGCCAGCAGCTTTAGCGGGCCCTCGTACAATGAGCAGTTCTTC	CASSFSGPSYNEQFF
TRBV5-1	once	TRBJ1-2	TRBD1	TGCGCCAGCAGCGATCCCGGACAGGGGTCTAACTATGGCTACACCTTC	CASSDPGQGSNYGYTF
TRBV7-9	few	TRBJ1-2	-	TGTGCCAGCAGCTTAGAAGGGTCGGCGGAAAACTATGGCTACACCTTC	CASSLEGSAENYGYTF
TRBV5-1	few	TRBJ2-3	-	TGCGCCAGCAGCAAGACACCTAGCACAGATACGCAGTATTTT	CASSKTPSTDTQYF
TRBV4-3	-	TRBJ1-4	TRBD1	TGCGCCAGCAGCCAAGAACAGGGGGGTGAAAAACTGTTTTTT	CASSQEQGGEKLFF
TRBV7-2	-	TRBJ2-7	-	TGTGCCAGCAGCTTAGCACTCAGGAGCTACGAGCAGTACTTC	CASSLALRSYEQYF
TRBV5-1	-	TRBJ2-5	TRBD1	TGCGCCAGCAGCTTGATACCGGGACAGGGGTACCAAGAGACCCAGTACTTC	CASSLIPGQGYQETQYF
TRBV5-6	few	TRBJ1-1	-	TGTGCCAGCAGCTCACTAGGGGGAAGGAACACTGAAGCTTTCTTT	CASSSLGGRNTEAFF
TRBV9	-	TRBJ2-1	TRBD2	TGTGCCAGCAGCGTAGCCGGGACTACCTACAATGAGCAGTTCTTC	CASSVAGTTYNEQFF
TRBV6-5	-	TRBJ2-7	-	TGTGCCAGCAGTTATAGTCCCCAGCCCTACGAGCAGTACTTC	CASSYSPQPYEQYF
TRBV7-2	-	TRBJ1-2	-	TGTGCCAGCAGCTTAGACTTTATCTATGGCTACACCTTC	CASSLDFIYGYTF
TRBV20-1	few	TRBJ2-7	TRBD1	TGCAGTGCCTCCCGGACAGGGCCCTACGAGCAGTACTTC	CSASRTGPYEQYF
TRBV20-1	few	TRBJ2-5	TRBD2	TGCAGTGCTGAGGGAACTAGCGGGAGAAAGACCCAGTACTTC	CSAEGTSGRKTQYF
TRBV20-1	few	TRBJ1-1	-	TGCAGTGCTAGGGAGGACGGACAGCATAACACTGAAGCTTTCTTT	CSAREDGQHNTEAFF
TRBV5-8	-	TRBJ1-4	TRBD1	TGTGCCAGCAGCCGGAACAGGGGTGCTAATGAAAAACTGTTTTTT	CASSRNRGANEKLFF
TRBV2	-	TRBJ2-5	-	TGTGCCAGCACTCAGGAGAGGGAAGAGACCCAGTACTTC	CASTQEREETQYF
TRBV18	-	TRBJ2-3	TRBD1	TGTGCCAGCTCTCCGCCGGGACAGTATACGCAGTATTTT	CASSPPGQYTQYF
TRBV20-1	-	TRBJ1-2	TRBD1	TGCAGTGTTTTTAGGGACAGTAGAAGAGAGGGCTACACCTTC	CSVFRDSRREGYTF
TRBV20-1	few	TRBJ1-5	TRBD1	TGCAGTGCTAGAAAGGGGACAGGGGAGCAGCCCCAGCATTTT	CSARKGTGEQPQHF
TRBV27	many	TRBJ2-3	TRBD1	TGTGCCAGCAGTTTCCGGACAGGGGGGCCTGGGAGAGTTCAGTATTTT	CASSFRTGGPGRVQYF
TRBV7-2	-	TRBJ2-4	TRBD1	TGTGCCAGCAGCTTAACAGGGGCGGGAAACATTCAGTACTTC	CASSLTGAGNIQYF
TRBV7-8	few	TRBJ1-1	TRBD1	TGTGCCAGCAGCCCGCGGACAGGGAGATACACTGAAGCTTTCTTT	CASSPRTGRYTEAFF
TRBV27	few	TRBJ2-7	-	TGTGCCAGCAGACCCCACCCCGGGGAGCAGTACTTC	CASRPHPGEQYF
TRBV6-2/TRBV6-3	few	TRBJ2-1	TRBD2	TGTGCCAGCAGTGGACTAGCGGGAGTGAGTGAGCAGTTCTTC	CASSGLAGVSEQFF
TRBV5-1	many	TRBJ2-7	-	TGCGCCAGCAGCTTGTCCGGACTCTCCACCTACGAGCAGTACTTC	CASSLSGLSTYEQYF
TRBV12-3/TRBV12-4	-	TRBJ1-6	-	TGTGCCAGCAGTTTTGGACTGGAAGCCTATATTTCACCCCTCCACTTT	CASSFGLEAYISPLHF
TRBV15	-	TRBJ2-3	-	TGTGCCACCAGCATCTTCACAGATACGCAGTATTTT	CATSIFTDTQYF
TRBV5-1	many	TRBJ2-1	-	TGCGCCAGCAGCTCAGCCAGCTCCTACAATGAGCAGTTCTTC	CASSSASSYNEQFF
TRBV5-5	few	TRBJ1-1	-	TGTGCCAGCAGCTTGCGGGGAGTAATTGAAGCTTTCTTT	CASSLRGVIEAFF
TRBV12-3/TRBV12-4	-	TRBJ1-1	-	TGTGCCAGCAGTTTTGAGGTGGACACTGAAGCTTTCTTT	CASSFEVDTEAFF
TRBV7-2	-	TRBJ2-6	-	TGTGCCAGCAGCTTTAAGTCTGGGGCCAACGTCCTGACTTTC	CASSFKSGANVLTF
TRBV27	-	TRBJ2-5	-	TGTGCCAGCAGTCCAGGCATGGGGATGGGGAAGGCCCAGTACTTC	CASSPGMGMGKAQYF
TRBV27	few	TRBJ2-1	-	TGTGCCAATTCTTCCCAGGGGAATGAGCAGTTCTTC	CANSSQGNEQFF
TRBV28	many	TRBJ1-2	TRBD1	TGTGCCAGCTCGGACAGGGGGTATGGCTACACCTTC	CASSDRGYGYTF
TRBV5-1	-	TRBJ2-3	-	TGCGCCAGCAGCTCCTGGAGCCTCACAGATACGCAGTATTTT	CASSSWSLTDTQYF
TRBV28	few	TRBJ1-5	-	TGTGCCAGCAGCGAGATCCGGGACGGAGGCCAGCATTTT	CASSEIRDGGQHF
TRBV20-1	-	TRBJ2-6	TRBD1	TGCAGTGCTAGAGCAAGAGGACAGGGGAGCTCTGGGGCCAACGTCCTGACTTTC	CSARARGQGSSGANVLTF
TRBV5-6	-	TRBJ1-1	-	TGTGCCAGCGGCCCTGGGTTCAGGGGAACTGAAGCTTTCTTT	CASGPGFRGTEAFF
TRBV6-5	few	TRBJ2-4	-	TGTGCCAGCAGTTACGGTGTCAGCAAAAACATTCAGTACTTC	CASSYGVSKNIQYF
TRBV5-1	-	TRBJ2-7	TRBD2	TGCGCCAGCAGCTGTTGGGGACTAGCGGGATGTTTCTCCTACGAGCAGTACTTC	CASSCWGLAGCFSYEQYF
TRBV10-3	-	TRBJ2-7	-	TGTGCCACCTGGGATCGAACCTACGAGCAGTACTTC	CATWDRTYEQYF
TRBV6-1	-	TRBJ1-1	-	TGTGCCAGCGGCAGGGGCGCCGGCACTGAAGCTTTCTTT	CASGRGAGTEAFF
TRBV11-2	few	TRBJ1-2	TRBD1	TGTGCCAGCAGCTGGGGACAGGGGGTTTATGGCTACACCTTC	CASSWGQGVYGYTF
TRBV7-3	-	TRBJ2-1	TRBD1	TGTGCCAGCAGCCGTGGGACAGGTACCTACAATGAGCAGTTCTTC	CASSRGTGTYNEQFF
TRBV10-3	-	TRBJ1-6	-	TGTGCCATCAGTGAGAAGGGGTCTGATTCACCCCTCCACTTT	CAISEKGSDSPLHF
TRBV29-1	-	TRBJ1-2	-	TGCAGCGTCGGATACAGGGTCGCGAACTATGGCTACACCTTC	CSVGYRVANYGYTF
TRBV10-3	-	TRBJ1-2	-	TGTGCCATCAGTGAGTCGGAGCGGTGGGGCTATGGCTACACCTTC	CAISESERWGYGYTF